This TCR beta chain was profiled in a study of OX40 agonist ivuxolimab in advanced cancers. The wider study: Patients received the agonistic anti-OX40 (CD134) antibody ivuxolimab. Approximately 40% of patients had received prior checkpoint inhibitor therapy. Study-level results: Also showing low normalized T-cell clonal expansion were some of the nonresponders. Doses of 0.1 to 3.0 mg/kg were accompanied by clonal expansion of CD4+ and CD8+ blood T cells by week 6.

Trimming cost V 3 bases and J 4 bases; bases outside gene matches: 5. CDR3 length equals 15 residues. CDR1 is SGHTA, CDR2 FQGNSA, per germline. Some clones are missing from TCRdb's copy, which holds only in-frame ones; the method was immunoSEQ multiplex PCR. The sample gives approximately 64,000 clones, 70% to 90% of which show up once; 2.8% is in the top ten. This clone was seen just once. Its matching antigen is unknown. The material was CD4+ or CD8+ T cells sorted from blood, obtained in a trial of the OX40 agonist ivuxolimab. The chain links TRBV7-2 to TRBJ1-1; 10 bases agree with TRBD1. This receptor was obtained from an adult with an advanced solid tumor such as melanoma, head and neck, liver or kidney cancer. The CDR3 DNA reads TGTGCCAGCAGCTTTTGGGGACAGGGGAGCACTGAAGCTTTCTTT. It yields the protein CASSFWGQGSTEAFF.